This entry lists 2 T cell receptor beta chains sequenced from one sample in a study of cytomegalovirus exposure and HLA in healthy donors (dated by TCRdb to 2015 to 2018). Library method: the immunoSEQ multiplex PCR assay. A mixture of 60 forward primers for TCR Vbeta segments and 13 reverse primers for TCR Jbeta segments was used in the multiplex PCR. This is the immuneACCESS table as TCRdb keeps it, with only in-frame sequences that have V and J called. A part of the clones is gone; compared with another copy, unresolved V genes explain less than half, and the rest is unexplained. A total of about 250,000 clones appear in this sample, about nine tenths of them only once. The ten largest clones capture about 1.5% of the sample. The specimen was PBMCs. These receptors originate from a girl aged 2 to 10 in good health and CMV-seronegative.

The chain has TRBV29-1 and TRBJ2-1, with no clear D. This CDR3 contains 12 residues. V was clipped by 6 bases and J by 3 bases, with 9 bases between them. The V gene's germline CDR1 is SQVTM and CDR2 ANQGSEA. DNA for the CDR3: TGCAGCGTCTCAGGCAGCTACAATGAGCAGTTCTTC. Its translation: CSVSGSYNEQFF.

This chain connects TRBV6-5 to TRBJ2-5; 9 positions match TRBD1. The assigned J gene may be wrong: the sequence end matches TRBJ2-7 better. Germline V gives CDR1 MNHEY, CDR2 SVGAGI. The CDR3 runs to 14 residues. The CDR3 DNA is TGTGCCAGCAGTTACGGACAGGGGCCGGGCGAGCAGTACTTC. It yields the protein CASSYGQGPGEQYF.